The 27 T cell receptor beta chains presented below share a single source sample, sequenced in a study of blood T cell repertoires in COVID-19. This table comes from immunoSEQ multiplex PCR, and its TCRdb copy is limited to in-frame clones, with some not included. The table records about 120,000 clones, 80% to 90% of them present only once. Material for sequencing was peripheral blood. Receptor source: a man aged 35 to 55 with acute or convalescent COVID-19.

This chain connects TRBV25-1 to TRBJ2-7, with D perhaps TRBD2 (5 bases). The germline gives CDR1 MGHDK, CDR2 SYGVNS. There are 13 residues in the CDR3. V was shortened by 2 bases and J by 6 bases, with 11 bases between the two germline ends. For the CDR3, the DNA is TGTGCCAGCAGTGAACAGGTGGGGAGCGAGCAGTACTTC. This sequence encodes CASSEQVGSEQYF.

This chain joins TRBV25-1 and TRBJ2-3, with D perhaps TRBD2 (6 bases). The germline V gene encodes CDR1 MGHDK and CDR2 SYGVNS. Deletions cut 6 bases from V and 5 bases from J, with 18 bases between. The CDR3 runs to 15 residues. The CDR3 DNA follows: TGTGCCAGCAGCCCGTGGGAGGCGCCGGGAGATACGCAGTATTTT. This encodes CASSPWEAPGDTQYF.

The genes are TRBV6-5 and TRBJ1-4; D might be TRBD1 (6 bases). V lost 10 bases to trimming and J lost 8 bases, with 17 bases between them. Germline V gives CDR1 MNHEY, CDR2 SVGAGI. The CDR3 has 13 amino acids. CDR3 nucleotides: TGTGCCACTAATCGACAGGAGAGCGAAAAACTGTTTTTT. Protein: CATNRQESEKLFF.

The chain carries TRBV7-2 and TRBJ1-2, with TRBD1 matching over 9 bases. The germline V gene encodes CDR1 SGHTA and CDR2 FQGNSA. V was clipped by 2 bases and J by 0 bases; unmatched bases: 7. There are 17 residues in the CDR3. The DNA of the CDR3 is TGTGCCAGCAGCTTACGGACAGGGGACATCTCTAACTATGGCTACACCTTC. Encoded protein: CASSLRTGDISNYGYTF.

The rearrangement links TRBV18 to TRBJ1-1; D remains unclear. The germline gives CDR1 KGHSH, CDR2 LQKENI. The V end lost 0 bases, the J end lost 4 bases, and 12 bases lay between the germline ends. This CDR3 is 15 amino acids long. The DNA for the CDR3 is TGTGCCAGCTCACCACCGGAAGGGAGGCGCACTGAAGCTTTCTTT. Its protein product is CASSPPEGRRTEAFF. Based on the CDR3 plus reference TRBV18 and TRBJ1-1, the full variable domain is NAGVMQNPRHLVRRRGQEARLRCSPMKGHSHVYWYRQLPEEGLKFMVYLQKENIIDESGMPKERFSAEFPKEGPSILRIQQVVRGDSAAYFCASSPPEGRRTEAFFGQGTRLTVV.

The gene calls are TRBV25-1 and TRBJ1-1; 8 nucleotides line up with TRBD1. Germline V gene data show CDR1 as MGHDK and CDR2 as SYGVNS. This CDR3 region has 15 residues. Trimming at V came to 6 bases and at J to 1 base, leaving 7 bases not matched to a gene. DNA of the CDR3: TGTGCCAGCAGGGGACAGGCAACGACGAACACTGAAGCTTTCTTT. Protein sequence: CASRGQATTNTEAFF.

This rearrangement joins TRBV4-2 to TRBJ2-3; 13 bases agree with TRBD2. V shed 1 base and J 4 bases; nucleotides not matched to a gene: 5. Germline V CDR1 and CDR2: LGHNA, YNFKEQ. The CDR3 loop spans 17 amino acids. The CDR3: CASSQGGTSGIADTQYF. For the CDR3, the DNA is TGTGCCAGCAGCCAAGGGGGGACTAGCGGGATAGCAGATACGCAGTATTTT.

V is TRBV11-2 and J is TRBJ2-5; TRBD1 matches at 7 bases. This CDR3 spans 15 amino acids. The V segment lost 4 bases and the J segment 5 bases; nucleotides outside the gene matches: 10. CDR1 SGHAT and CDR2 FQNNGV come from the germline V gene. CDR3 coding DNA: TGTGCCAGCAGCTGGCACAGGGGCCCAAAGGAGACCCAGTACTTC. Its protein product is CASSWHRGPKETQYF.

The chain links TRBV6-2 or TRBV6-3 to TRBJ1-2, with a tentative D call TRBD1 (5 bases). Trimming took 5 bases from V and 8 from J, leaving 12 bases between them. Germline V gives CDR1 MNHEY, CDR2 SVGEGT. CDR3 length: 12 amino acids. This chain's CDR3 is CASSKAGYGYTF. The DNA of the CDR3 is TGTGCCAGCAGTAAGGCAGGGTACGGCTACACCTTC.

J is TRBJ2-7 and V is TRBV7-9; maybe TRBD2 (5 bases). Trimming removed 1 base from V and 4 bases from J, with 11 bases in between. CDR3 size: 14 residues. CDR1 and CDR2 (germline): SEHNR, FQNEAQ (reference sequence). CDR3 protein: CASSLGGSDYEQYF. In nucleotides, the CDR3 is TGTGCCAGCAGCTTAGGCGGTAGCGATTACGAGCAGTACTTC.

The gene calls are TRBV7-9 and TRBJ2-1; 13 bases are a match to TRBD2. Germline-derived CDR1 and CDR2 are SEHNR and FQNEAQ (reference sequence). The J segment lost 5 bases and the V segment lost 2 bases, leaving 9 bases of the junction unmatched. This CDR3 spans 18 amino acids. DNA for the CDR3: TGTGCCAGCAGCTTATACGGACTAGCGGGAGCTTACGACAATGAGCAGTTCTTC. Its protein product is CASSLYGLAGAYDNEQFF.

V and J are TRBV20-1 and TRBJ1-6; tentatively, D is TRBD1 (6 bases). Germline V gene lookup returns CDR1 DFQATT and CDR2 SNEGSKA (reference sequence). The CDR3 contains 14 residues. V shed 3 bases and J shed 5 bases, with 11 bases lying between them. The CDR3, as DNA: TGCAGTGCTAGTTGGCAGGGGAATAATTCACCCCTCCACTTT. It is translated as CSASWQGNNSPLHF.

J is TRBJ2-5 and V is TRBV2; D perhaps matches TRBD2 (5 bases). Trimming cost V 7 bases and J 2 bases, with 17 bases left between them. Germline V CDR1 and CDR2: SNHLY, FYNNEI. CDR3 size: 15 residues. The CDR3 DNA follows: TGTGCCAGCAAGGAAGGAGGAGCGGTACAAGAGACCCAGTACTTC. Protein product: CASKEGGAVQETQYF.

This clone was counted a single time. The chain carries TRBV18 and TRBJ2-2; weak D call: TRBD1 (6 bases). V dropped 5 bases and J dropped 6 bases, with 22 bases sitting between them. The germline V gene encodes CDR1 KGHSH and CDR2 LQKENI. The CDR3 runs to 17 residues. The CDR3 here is CASSWDNSLLVAGELFF. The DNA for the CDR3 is TGTGCCAGCTCATGGGACAACTCCCTTCTAGTGGCCGGGGAGCTGTTTTTT.

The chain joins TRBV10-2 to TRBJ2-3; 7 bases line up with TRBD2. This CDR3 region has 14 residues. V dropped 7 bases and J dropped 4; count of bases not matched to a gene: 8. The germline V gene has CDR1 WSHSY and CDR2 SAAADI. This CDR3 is CASKLGGDADTQYF. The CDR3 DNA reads TGCGCCAGCAAGTTGGGAGGGGACGCAGATACGCAGTATTTT.

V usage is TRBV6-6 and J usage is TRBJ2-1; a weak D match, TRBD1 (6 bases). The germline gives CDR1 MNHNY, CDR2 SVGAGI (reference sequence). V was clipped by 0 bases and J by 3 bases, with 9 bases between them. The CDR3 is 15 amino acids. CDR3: CASSYSGAFYNEQFF. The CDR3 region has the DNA TGTGCCAGCAGTTACTCGGGGGCGTTCTACAATGAGCAGTTCTTC.

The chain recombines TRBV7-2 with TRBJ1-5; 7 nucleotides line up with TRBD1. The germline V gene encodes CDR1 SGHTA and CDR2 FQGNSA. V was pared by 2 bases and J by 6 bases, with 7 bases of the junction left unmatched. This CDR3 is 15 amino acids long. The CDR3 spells CASSLWGQWGQPQHF. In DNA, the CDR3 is TGTGCCAGCAGCTTATGGGGACAGTGGGGTCAGCCCCAGCATTTT.

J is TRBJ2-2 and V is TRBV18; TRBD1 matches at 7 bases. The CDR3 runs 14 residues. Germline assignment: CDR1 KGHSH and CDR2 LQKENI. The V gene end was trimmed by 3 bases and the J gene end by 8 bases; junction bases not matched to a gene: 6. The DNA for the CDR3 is TGTGCCAGCTCACCGGGACAGCAGACTGGGGAGCTGTTTTTT. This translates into CASSPGQQTGELFF.

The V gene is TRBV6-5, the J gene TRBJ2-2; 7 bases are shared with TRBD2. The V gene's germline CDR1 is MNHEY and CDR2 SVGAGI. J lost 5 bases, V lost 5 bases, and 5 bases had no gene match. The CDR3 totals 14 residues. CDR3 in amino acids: CASSPTSATGELFF. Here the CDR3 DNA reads TGTGCCAGCAGTCCTACTAGCGCTACCGGGGAGCTGTTTTTT.

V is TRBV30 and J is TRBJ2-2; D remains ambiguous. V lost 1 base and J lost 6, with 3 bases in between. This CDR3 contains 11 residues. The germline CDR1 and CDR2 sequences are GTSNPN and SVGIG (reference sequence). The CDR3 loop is CAWSAPGELFF. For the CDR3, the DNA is TGTGCCTGGAGTGCTCCCGGGGAGCTGTTTTTT.

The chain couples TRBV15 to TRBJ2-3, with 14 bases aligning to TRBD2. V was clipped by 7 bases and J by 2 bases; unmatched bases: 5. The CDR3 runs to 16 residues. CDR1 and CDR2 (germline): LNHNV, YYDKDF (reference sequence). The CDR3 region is CATTGTSGRLTDTQYF. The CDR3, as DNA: TGTGCCACCACCGGGACTAGCGGGAGACTCACAGATACGCAGTATTTT.

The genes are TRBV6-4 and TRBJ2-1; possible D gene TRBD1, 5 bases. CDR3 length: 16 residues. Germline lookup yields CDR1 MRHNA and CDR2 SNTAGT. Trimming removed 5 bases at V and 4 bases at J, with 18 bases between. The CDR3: CASSPRLMGPYNEQFF. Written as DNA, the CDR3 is TGTGCCAGCAGTCCACGACTCATGGGGCCTTACAATGAGCAGTTCTTC.

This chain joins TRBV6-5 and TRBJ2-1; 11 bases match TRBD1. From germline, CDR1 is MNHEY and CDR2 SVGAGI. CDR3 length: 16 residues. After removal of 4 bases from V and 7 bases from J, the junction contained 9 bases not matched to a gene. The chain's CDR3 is CASSSPGQGVRNEQFF. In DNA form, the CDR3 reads TGTGCCAGCAGTTCCCCGGGACAGGGGGTTAGGAATGAGCAGTTCTTC.

CDR3 sequence reads: CASSTQGASGYTF. The CDR3, as DNA: TGTGCCAGCAGTACACAGGGGGCCTCTGGCTACACCTTC. This chain links TRBV27 with TRBJ1-2; the match to TRBD1 covers 9 bases. The CDR3 sequence is 13 residues long. The ends lost 5 bases at V and 7 bases at J; junction bases unmatched: 5. Per the germline V gene, CDR1 is MNHEY and CDR2 is SMNVEV (reference sequence).

CDR3 amino acids: CASSLVQGDVQPQHF. The CDR3 bases are TGTGCCAGCAGCTTAGTGCAGGGTGATGTTCAGCCCCAGCATTTT. The chain couples TRBV7-2 to TRBJ1-5, with a weak D call TRBD1 (5 bases). With 1 base removed from V and 6 bases from J, the gap between germline ends came to 13 bases. Germline V CDR1 and CDR2: SGHTA, FQGNSA. CDR3 size: 15 residues.

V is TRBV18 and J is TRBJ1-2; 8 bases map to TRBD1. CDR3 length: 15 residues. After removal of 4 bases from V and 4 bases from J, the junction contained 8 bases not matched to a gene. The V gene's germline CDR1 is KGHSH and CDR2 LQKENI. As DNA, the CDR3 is TGTGCCAGCTCACTGCCGGACAGGGATGGCTATGGCTACACCTTC. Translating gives CASSLPDRDGYGYTF.

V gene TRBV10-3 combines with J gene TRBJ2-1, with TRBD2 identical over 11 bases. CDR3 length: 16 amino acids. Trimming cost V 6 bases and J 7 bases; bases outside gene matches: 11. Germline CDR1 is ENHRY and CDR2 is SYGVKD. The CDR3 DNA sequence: TGTGCCATCAGACCGGGGATAGCGGGAGGGCCGAATGAGCAGTTCTTC. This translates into CAIRPGIAGGPNEQFF.